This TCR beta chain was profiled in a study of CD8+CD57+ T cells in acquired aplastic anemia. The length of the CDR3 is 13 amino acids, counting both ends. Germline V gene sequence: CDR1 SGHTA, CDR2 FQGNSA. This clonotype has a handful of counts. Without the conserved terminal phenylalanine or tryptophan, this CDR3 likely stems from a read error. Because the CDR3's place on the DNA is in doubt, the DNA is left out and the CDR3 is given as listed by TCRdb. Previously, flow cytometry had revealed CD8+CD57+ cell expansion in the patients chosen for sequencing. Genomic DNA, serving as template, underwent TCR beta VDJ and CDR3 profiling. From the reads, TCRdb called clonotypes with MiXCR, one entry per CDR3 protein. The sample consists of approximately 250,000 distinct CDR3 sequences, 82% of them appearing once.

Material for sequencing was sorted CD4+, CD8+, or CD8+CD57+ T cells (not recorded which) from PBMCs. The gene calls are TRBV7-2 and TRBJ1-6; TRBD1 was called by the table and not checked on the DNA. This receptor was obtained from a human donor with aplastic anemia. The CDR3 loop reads CASSLGGGADYDY.